This T cell receptor (beta chain) was found in a study of response to subunit inactivated influenza vaccine (dated by TCRdb to 2016 to 2019). Regarding the study in general: To follow how T cells responded to a trivalent subunit inactivated influenza vaccine, the researchers relied on deep quantitative profiling of the T cell receptor repertoire.

Its CDR3 holds 15 amino acids, cysteine through phenylalanine. The only DNA kept is the CDR3, 45 bases in frame from the first base. Via the germline V gene (reference sequence), CDR1 is DFQATT and CDR2 SNEGSKA. V loses 2 bases, J loses 2 bases, and the germline ends lie 13 bases apart. This clonotype was seen only a few times. It has no known antigen specificity. No quality values exist for individual bases; no much larger clone is one base distant. The library came from RT-PCR. The sample was run on an Illumina HiSeq 2500. In-frame beta chains were kept once TCRdb had trimmed the public reads at Q25 with fastp and called clones with MiXCR. Each CDR3 protein appears once, grouped with its most common genes and DNA. Here the sample has about 780,000 distinct CDR3 sequences; approximately 17% occur a single time. The ten largest make up roughly a tenth of the sample. The paper's findings and limits, for the study overall: The authors suggested that each seasonal influenza vaccination may recruit only a limited number of new T cells.

The specimen was PBMCs from blood, collected 4 to 6 days after vaccination. The chain uses TRBV20-1 and TRBJ2-1; a confident D gene designation cannot be given. This clonotype originated in a man aged 50 to 60 who received an inactivated influenza vaccine. Donor details come from another sample of the same person, matched by shared clones. The DNA reads TGCAGTGCTAGAAGTGTTATAAGCCCCTACAATGAGCAGTTCTTC. Translated, this gives CSARSVISPYNEQFF.